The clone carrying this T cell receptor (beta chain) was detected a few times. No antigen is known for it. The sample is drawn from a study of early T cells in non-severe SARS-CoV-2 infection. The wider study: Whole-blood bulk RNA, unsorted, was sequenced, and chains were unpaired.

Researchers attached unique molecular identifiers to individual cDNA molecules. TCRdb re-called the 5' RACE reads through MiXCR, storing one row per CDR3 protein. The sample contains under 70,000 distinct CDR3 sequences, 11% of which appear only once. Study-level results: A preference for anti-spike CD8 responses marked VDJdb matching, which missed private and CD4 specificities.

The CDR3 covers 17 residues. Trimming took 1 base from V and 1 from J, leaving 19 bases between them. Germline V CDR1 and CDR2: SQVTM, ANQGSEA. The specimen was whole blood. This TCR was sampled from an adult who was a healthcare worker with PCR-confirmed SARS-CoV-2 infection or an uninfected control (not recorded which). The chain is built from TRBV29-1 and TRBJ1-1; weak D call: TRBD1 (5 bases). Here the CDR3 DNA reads TGCAGCGTTGAAGTGCAAAGGGCAGGGTTCCCGAACACTGAAGCTTTCTTT. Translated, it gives CSVEVQRAGFPNTEAFF.